The 22 T cell receptor beta chains presented below share a single source sample, sequenced in a study of blood T cell repertoires in COVID-19. The repertoire was sequenced with immunoSEQ multiplex PCR; TCRdb's copy has only in-frame clones and lacks some. The repertoire includes 110,000 or so clones, 80% to 90% of them detected once, and approximately 8% sits in the top ten. Material for sequencing was peripheral blood. The receptor set was obtained from a man aged 70-80 years who had recovered from COVID-19.

This chain connects TRBV10-1 to TRBJ2-7, with 7 bases aligning to TRBD1. Germline CDR1 reads WNHNN; CDR2 reads SYGVQD (reference sequence). V lost 6 bases, J lost 3 bases, and 8 bases stayed unmatched. This CDR3 is built from 14 residues. The CDR3 coding sequence is TGCGCCAGCAGGAGCCGGGACAGACACTACGAGCAGTACTTC. It codes for CASRSRDRHYEQYF.

This chain connects TRBV4-3 to TRBJ2-7; 12 bases align to TRBD2. The CDR3 totals 16 residues. Germline CDR1 is LGHNA and CDR2 is YSLEER. Losses at the gene ends were 1 base for V and 3 bases for J; bases not matched to a gene: 4. The CDR3 sequence is CASSQGGLAGSYEQYF. The DNA for the CDR3 is TGCGCCAGCAGCCAAGGTGGACTAGCGGGGAGCTACGAGCAGTACTTC.

In this sample, this clone turned up once. The chain recombines TRBV6-5 with TRBJ2-7; possible D gene TRBD2, 5 bases. This CDR3 contains 14 residues. Germline V lookup: CDR1 MNHEY, CDR2 SVGAGI. V was clipped by 6 bases and J by 5 bases, with 17 bases between them. The CDR3 protein is CASSLSGSPDEQYF. The DNA for the CDR3 is TGTGCCAGCAGCTTAAGTGGGAGTCCCGACGAGCAGTACTTC.

V usage is TRBV6-1 and J usage is TRBJ2-7; 7 bases match TRBD1. Trimming cost V 1 base and J 0 bases; bases outside gene matches: 6. In germline, CDR1 is MNHNS, CDR2 SASEGT. The CDR3 totals 16 residues. The CDR3 protein is CASSEGMGDSSYEQYF. The DNA of the CDR3 is TGTGCCAGCAGTGAAGGGATGGGGGACAGCTCCTACGAGCAGTACTTC.

The chain links TRBV10-3 to TRBJ1-5; 9 bases are a match to TRBD1. This CDR3 contains 16 residues. V was pared by 0 bases and J by 1 base, with 1 base of the junction left unmatched. Per germline, CDR1 ENHRY and CDR2 SYGVKD. CDR3 sequence: CAISESGQGSNQPQHF. CDR3 nucleotides: TGTGCCATCAGTGAGTCGGGACAGGGAAGCAATCAGCCCCAGCATTTT.

This chain joins TRBV28 and TRBJ2-3; 10 bases agree with TRBD2. The CDR3 extends over 16 amino acids. The V and J ends lost 6 bases and 3 bases, in that order; junction bases with no gene match: 9. Germline CDR1 and CDR2: MDHEN and SYDVKM. The CDR3 is CASRRGISGRTDTQYF. The CDR3 DNA reads TGTGCCAGCAGAAGGGGTATTAGCGGGAGGACAGATACGCAGTATTTT. Combining the CDR3 with reference TRBV28 and TRBJ2-3 gives the whole variable domain DVKVTQSSRYLVKRTGEKVFLECVQDMDHENMFWYRQDPGLGLRLIYFSYDVKMKEKGDIPEGYSVSREKKERFSLILESASTNQTSMYLCASRRGISGRTDTQYFGPGTRLTVL.

The V and J genes are TRBV18 and TRBJ1-2; 10 nucleotides line up with TRBD1. The CDR3 loop spans 16 amino acids. The germline V gene encodes CDR1 KGHSH and CDR2 LQKENI. The V gene end was trimmed by 4 bases and the J gene end by 2 bases; junction bases not matched to a gene: 7. CDR3 nucleotides: TGTGCCAGCTCACAATCCGGGACAGGGGAAAACTATGGCTACACCTTC. Translating gives CASSQSGTGENYGYTF.

In this sample, this clone turned up once. The rearrangement uses TRBV7-2 and TRBJ2-6; D is ambiguous. V lost 3 bases and J lost 0, with 6 bases in between. The CDR3 is made up of 15 amino acids. Germline lookup yields CDR1 SGHTA and CDR2 FQGNSA. The CDR3 DNA follows: TGTGCCAGCAGCTTTAAGAGCTCTGGGGCCAACGTCCTGACTTTC. It encodes CASSFKSSGANVLTF.

This chain uses TRBV9 with TRBJ2-2; D is possibly TRBD1 (5 bases). The germline V gene has CDR1 SGDLS and CDR2 YYNGEE. CDR3 length: 16 residues. Trimming left V 3 bases short and J 4 bases short, with 16 bases between. The DNA of the CDR3 is TGTGCCAGCAGCGGGTCGATAGGGGATAGCACCGGGGAGCTGTTTTTT. Translated: CASSGSIGDSTGELFF. The variable domain in full, completed from reference TRBV9 and TRBJ2-2, reads DSGVTQTPKHLITATGQRVTLRCSPRSGDLSVYWYQQSLDQGLQFLIQYYNGEERAKGNILERFSAQQFPDLHSELNLSSLELGDSALYFCASSGSIGDSTGELFFGEGSRLTVL.

V is TRBV24-1 and J is TRBJ2-5; 9 nucleotides align to TRBD2. J lost 1 base, V lost 4 bases, and 3 bases had no gene match. The CDR3 has 15 residues. Germline V gene sequence: CDR1 KGHDR, CDR2 SFDVKD. The CDR3 spells CATSEIAGVQETQYF. The CDR3 DNA reads as TGTGCCACCAGTGAAATAGCGGGGGTCCAAGAGACCCAGTACTTC.

This clone is a singleton in its sample. This chain connects TRBV9 to TRBJ2-3; 12 bases match TRBD2. With V trimmed by 3 bases and J by 4 bases, 6 bases remained unmatched. The germline gives CDR1 SGDLS, CDR2 YYNGEE. This CDR3 region has 16 residues. CDR3: CASSAPSGRGADTQYF. CDR3 nucleotides: TGTGCCAGCAGCGCGCCTAGCGGGAGGGGGGCAGATACGCAGTATTTT.

This clone was seen a few times. The rearrangement joins TRBV4-1 to TRBJ2-6; 8 bases align to TRBD2. The CDR3 is 16 amino acids. CDR1 and CDR2 (germline): MGHRA, YSYEKL. V lost 2 bases to trimming and J lost 1 base; unmatched junction nucleotides: 1. This chain's CDR3 is CASSQSSGSGANVLTF. CDR3 nucleotides: TGCGCCAGCAGCCAATCTAGCGGGTCTGGGGCCAACGTCCTGACTTTC.

This chain uses TRBV7-7 with TRBJ2-5; 11 bases are shared with TRBD1. The V gene end was trimmed by 5 bases and the J gene end by 1 base; junction bases not matched to a gene: 3. There are 15 residues in the CDR3. Germline CDR1 SSHAT, CDR2 FNYEAQ (reference sequence). CDR3 amino acids: CASSRGQGAQETQYF. In nucleotides, the CDR3 is TGTGCCAGCAGCCGCGGACAGGGGGCCCAAGAGACCCAGTACTTC.

The rearrangement links TRBV3-1 (or the pseudogene TRBV3-2) to TRBJ2-1; D is possibly TRBD2 (6 bases). V lost 2 bases and J 5 bases, leaving 10 bases between the germline ends. The germline V gene has CDR1 LGHDT and CDR2 YNNKEL (reference sequence). This CDR3 region has 14 residues. CDR3 region: CASSQNGGNNEQFF. The CDR3 region has the DNA TGTGCCAGCAGCCAAAACGGGGGAAACAATGAGCAGTTCTTC.

The chain couples TRBV10-1 to TRBJ2-1; the match to TRBD2 covers 9 bases. The CDR3 is made up of 14 amino acids. Unmatched junction bases numbered 3, after V lost 3 bases and J lost 6 bases. In germline, CDR1 is WNHNN, CDR2 SYGVQD (reference sequence). This CDR3 is CASSESGGFNEQFF. CDR3 bases: TGCGCCAGCAGTGAAAGCGGGGGGTTCAATGAGCAGTTCTTC.

DNA of the CDR3: TGCGCCAGCAGCTATACTGGACAGGGTCATGGCTACACCTTC. It codes for CASSYTGQGHGYTF. This chain connects TRBV5-1 to TRBJ1-2; 8 bases fit TRBD1. This CDR3 has 14 amino acids. Trimming took 3 bases from V and 6 from J; bases not matched to a gene: 7. CDR1 is SGHRS and CDR2 is YFSETQ in the germline V gene.

The chain carries TRBV7-9 and TRBJ2-5; 9 nucleotides line up with TRBD2. The germline CDR1 and CDR2 sequences are SEHNR and FQNEAQ (reference sequence). J was trimmed by 1 base and V by 2 bases; bases with no gene match: 2. The CDR3 is made up of 15 amino acids. This chain's CDR3 is CASSLLAGAQETQYF. CDR3 DNA sequence: TGTGCCAGCAGCTTATTAGCGGGAGCCCAAGAGACCCAGTACTTC.

J is TRBJ1-6 and V is TRBV7-9, with D perhaps matching TRBD1 (5 bases). Germline CDR1 SEHNR, CDR2 FQNEAQ (reference sequence). V lost 5 bases to trimming and J lost 7 bases, with 15 bases between them. There are 15 residues in the CDR3. The CDR3 coding sequence is TGTGCCAGCAGCCTTAGCGGCGGGGGGAATTCACCCCTCCACTTT. It is translated as CASSLSGGGNSPLHF.

In this sample, this clone turned up a few times. The chain couples TRBV28 to TRBJ2-5, with TRBD1 matching over 10 bases. There are 15 residues in the CDR3. V shed 6 bases and J 9 bases; nucleotides not matched to a gene: 13. CDR1 MDHEN and CDR2 SYDVKM come from the germline V gene. CDR3 sequence: CASSPDRGQPGAQYF. In nucleotides, the CDR3 is TGTGCCAGCAGCCCCGACAGGGGGCAGCCGGGGGCCCAGTACTTC. Full variable domain (remainder filled in from reference TRBV28 and TRBJ2-5): DVKVTQSSRYLVKRTGEKVFLECVQDMDHENMFWYRQDPGLGLRLIYFSYDVKMKEKGDIPEGYSVSREKKERFSLILESASTNQTSMYLCASSPDRGQPGAQYFGPGTRLLVL.

This rearrangement joins TRBV4-1 to TRBJ1-4; 11 positions agree with TRBD1. Germline V CDR1 and CDR2: MGHRA, YSYEKL. Trimming cost V 4 bases and J 11 bases; bases outside gene matches: 6. This CDR3 spans 14 amino acids. CDR3 loop: CASSRGTGGEKLFF. Here the CDR3 DNA reads TGCGCCAGCAGCCGGGGGACAGGGGGGGAGAAACTGTTTTTT.

The chain recombines TRBV5-8 with TRBJ2-1; 13 positions agree with TRBD2. V gave up 4 bases and J gave up 9 bases; unmatched junction bases: 7. Germline V gene data show CDR1 as SGHTS and CDR2 as YDEGEE. CDR3 length equals 15 residues. CDR3: CASSQTSGGFLEQFF. The CDR3, as DNA: TGTGCCAGCAGCCAGACTAGCGGGGGGTTCCTTGAGCAGTTCTTC.

V and J are TRBV6-5 and TRBJ1-4, with D unresolved. The length of the CDR3 is 12 residues. The germline V gene has CDR1 MNHEY and CDR2 SVGAGI. The ends were cut back, 6 bases at V and 10 bases at J, with 12 bases in the middle. The CDR3 region is CASSLKEGKLFF. The CDR3 nucleotides are TGTGCCAGCAGCTTGAAGGAGGGAAAACTGTTTTTT.